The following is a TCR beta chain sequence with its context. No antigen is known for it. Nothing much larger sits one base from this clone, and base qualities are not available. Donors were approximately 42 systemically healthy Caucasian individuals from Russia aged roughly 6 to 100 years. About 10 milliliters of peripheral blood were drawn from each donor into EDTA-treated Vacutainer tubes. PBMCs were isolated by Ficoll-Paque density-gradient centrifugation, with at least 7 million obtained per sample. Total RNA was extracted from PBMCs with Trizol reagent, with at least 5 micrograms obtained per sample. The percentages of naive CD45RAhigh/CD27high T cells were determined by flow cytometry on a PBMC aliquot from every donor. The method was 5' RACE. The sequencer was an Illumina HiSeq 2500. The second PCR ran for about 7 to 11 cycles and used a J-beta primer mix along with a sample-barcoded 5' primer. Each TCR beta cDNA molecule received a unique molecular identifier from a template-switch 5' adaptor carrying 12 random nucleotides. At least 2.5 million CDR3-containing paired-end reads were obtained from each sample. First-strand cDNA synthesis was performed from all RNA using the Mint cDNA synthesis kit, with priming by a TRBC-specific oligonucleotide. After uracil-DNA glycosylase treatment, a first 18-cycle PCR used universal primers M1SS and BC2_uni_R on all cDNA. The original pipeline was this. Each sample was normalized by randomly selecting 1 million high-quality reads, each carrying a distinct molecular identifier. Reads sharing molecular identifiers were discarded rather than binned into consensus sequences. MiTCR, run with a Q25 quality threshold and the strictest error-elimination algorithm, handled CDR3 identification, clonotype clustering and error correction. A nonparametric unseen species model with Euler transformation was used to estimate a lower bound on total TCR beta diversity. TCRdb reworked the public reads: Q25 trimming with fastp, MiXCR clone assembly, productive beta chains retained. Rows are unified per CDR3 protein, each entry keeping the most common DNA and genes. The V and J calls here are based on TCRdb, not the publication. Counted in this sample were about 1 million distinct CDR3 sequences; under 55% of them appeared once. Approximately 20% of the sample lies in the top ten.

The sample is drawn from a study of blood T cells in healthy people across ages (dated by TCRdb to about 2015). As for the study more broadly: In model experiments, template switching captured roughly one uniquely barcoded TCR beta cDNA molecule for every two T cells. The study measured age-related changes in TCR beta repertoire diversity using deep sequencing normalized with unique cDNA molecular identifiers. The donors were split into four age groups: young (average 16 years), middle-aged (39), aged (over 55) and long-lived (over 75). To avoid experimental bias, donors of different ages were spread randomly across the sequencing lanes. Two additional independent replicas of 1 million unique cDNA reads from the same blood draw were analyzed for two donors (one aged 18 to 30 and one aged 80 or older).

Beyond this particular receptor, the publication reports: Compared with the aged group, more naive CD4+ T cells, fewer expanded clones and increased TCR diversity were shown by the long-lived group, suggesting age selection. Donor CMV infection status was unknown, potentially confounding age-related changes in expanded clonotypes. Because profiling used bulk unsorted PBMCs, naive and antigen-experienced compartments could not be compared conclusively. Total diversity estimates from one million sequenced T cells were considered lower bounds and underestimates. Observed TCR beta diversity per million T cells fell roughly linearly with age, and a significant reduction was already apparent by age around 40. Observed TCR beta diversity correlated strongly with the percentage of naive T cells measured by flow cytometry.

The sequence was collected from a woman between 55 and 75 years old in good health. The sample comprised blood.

CDR3 sequence: CASSVELGPPDTQYF. The DNA is TGTGCCAGCAGTGTTGAACTCGGTCCCCCAGATACGCAGTATTTT. The chain uses TRBV2 and TRBJ2-3, with the D gene not clear enough to name. CDR3 length: 15 amino acids, cysteine to phenylalanine. Just CDR3 DNA is preserved here, 45 bases in frame from base 1. V loses 4 bases, J loses 4 bases, and the germline ends lie 15 bases apart. CDR1 and CDR2, looked up from the germline V gene, are SNHLY and FYNNEI.